The rows below give T cell receptor beta chains drawn from one sample of a study of CD8 T cells in Susac syndrome. MiXCR was run by TCRdb on the immunoSEQ multiplex PCR reads, yielding one entry per CDR3 protein. The sample comprises some 150,000 distinct CDR3 sequences, 95% of which are singletons, and 0.14% to 0.15% rests with the top ten. Sequencing used CD8+ T cells from PBMCs. These receptor sequences come from a human donor with multiple sclerosis. CDR3s include the opening cysteine and the closing phenylalanine or tryptophan. D genes are given only for firm matches. The size field is filled for only some rows; it gives once, few, many or a size class.

J gene: TRBJ2-2
V gene: TRBV6-5
clone size: .
D gene: .
CDR3 DNA: TGTGCCAGCAGTTACTGGCCGAGGAATTCAAACACCGGGGAGCTGTTTTTT
CDR3 protein: CASSYWPRNSNTGELFF

J gene: TRBJ1-6
V gene: TRBV7-9
clone size: .
D gene: TRBD1
CDR3 DNA: TGTGCCAGCAGCCCCGGGACAGGGGATTCACCCCTCCACTTT
CDR3 protein: CASSPGTGDSPLHF

J gene: TRBJ1-2
V gene: TRBV18
clone size: .
D gene: TRBD1
CDR3 DNA: TGTGCCAGCTCACCAATCGGGACAGGGGCCATAGACTACACCTTC
CDR3 protein: CASSPIGTGAIDYTF

J gene: TRBJ2-1
V gene: TRBV4-1
clone size: .
D gene: TRBD1
CDR3 DNA: TGCGCCAGCAGCCAAGAGACAGGGGTTTCCTACAATGAGCAGTTCTTC
CDR3 protein: CASSQETGVSYNEQFF

J gene: TRBJ2-3
V gene: TRBV5-1
clone size: .
D gene: .
CDR3 DNA: TGCGCCAGCAGCCCCCTGGGGCAGGCGAGCACAGATACGCAGTATTTT
CDR3 protein: CASSPLGQASTDTQYF

J gene: TRBJ2-3
V gene: TRBV7-9
clone size: .
D gene: .
CDR3 DNA: TGTGCCAGCAGCCCAGGGATCACAGATACGCAGTATTTT
CDR3 protein: CASSPGITDTQYF

J gene: TRBJ2-5
V gene: TRBV6-6
clone size: .
D gene: .
CDR3 DNA: TGTGCCAGCAGTCCGCCCGGGTACCAAGAGACCCAGTACTTC
CDR3 protein: CASSPPGYQETQYF

J gene: TRBJ2-2
V gene: TRBV3-1
clone size: .
D gene: .
CDR3 DNA: TGTGCCAGCAGCCAAGATCTTGTTTTGATCGGATTAAACACCGGGGAGCTGTTTTTT
CDR3 protein: CASSQDLVLIGLNTGELFF

J gene: TRBJ2-3
V gene: TRBV20-1
clone size: .
D gene: .
CDR3 DNA: TGCAGTGCTAGAGATATGCGGGGTCAAACAGATACGCAGTATTTT
CDR3 protein: CSARDMRGQTDTQYF

J gene: TRBJ1-1
V gene: TRBV9
clone size: once
D gene: TRBD1
CDR3 DNA: TGTGCCAGCAGCTCCGGGCAGGGGGGCACTGAAGCTTTCTTT
CDR3 protein: CASSSGQGGTEAFF

J gene: TRBJ2-5
V gene: TRBV13
clone size: .
D gene: .
CDR3 DNA: TGTGCCAGCAGCTCCCGGACAGAGGCTGAGACCCAGTACTTC
CDR3 protein: CASSSRTEAETQYF

J gene: TRBJ2-7
V gene: TRBV11-2
clone size: .
D gene: .
CDR3 DNA: TGTGCCAGCAGCCCGTTGACTGTCTACGAGCAGTACTTC
CDR3 protein: CASSPLTVYEQYF

J gene: TRBJ2-6
V gene: TRBV9
clone size: .
D gene: .
CDR3 DNA: TGTGCCAGCAGCGTACAGGGTGATGGGGCCAACGTCCTGACTTTC
CDR3 protein: CASSVQGDGANVLTF

J gene: TRBJ2-1
V gene: TRBV29-1
clone size: few
D gene: .
CDR3 DNA: TGCAGCACGGACGGGGCGAGTGGGCAGTTCTTC
CDR3 protein: CSTDGASGQFF

J gene: TRBJ2-4
V gene: TRBV4-2
clone size: .
D gene: .
CDR3 DNA: TGTGCCAGCACCGAACCAGGGGTAGACATTCAGTACTTC
CDR3 protein: CASTEPGVDIQYF

J gene: TRBJ1-2
V gene: TRBV29-1
clone size: .
D gene: TRBD1
CDR3 DNA: TGCAGCGCCGTCCCGGGACAGGGGATGGATGGCTACACCTTC
CDR3 protein: CSAVPGQGMDGYTF

J gene: TRBJ2-5
V gene: TRBV12-3/TRBV12-4
clone size: .
D gene: TRBD1
CDR3 DNA: TGTGCCAGCACCGGGACAGGGAGGGGGACCCAGTACTTC
CDR3 protein: CASTGTGRGTQYF

J gene: TRBJ2-7
V gene: TRBV10-3
clone size: .
D gene: .
CDR3 DNA: TGTGCCATCAGTGAGTCACTGGGCTACGAGCAGTACTTC
CDR3 protein: CAISESLGYEQYF

J gene: TRBJ2-7
V gene: TRBV6-5
clone size: .
D gene: TRBD2
CDR3 DNA: TGTGCCAGCAGTTGGGCGGGGGGGTACGAGCAGTACTTC
CDR3 protein: CASSWAGGYEQYF

J gene: TRBJ2-2
V gene: TRBV3-1
clone size: .
D gene: .
CDR3 DNA: TGTGCCAGCAGACTCGTAGCGGTCGCGAACACCGGGGAGCTGTTTTTT
CDR3 protein: CASRLVAVANTGELFF

J gene: TRBJ2-5
V gene: TRBV6-1
clone size: .
D gene: .
CDR3 DNA: TGTGCCAGCGGAGCGGGTTCGTACCAAGAGACCCAGTACTTC
CDR3 protein: CASGAGSYQETQYF

J gene: TRBJ1-1
V gene: TRBV29-1
clone size: .
D gene: .
CDR3 DNA: TGCAGCGTAAAACAGGGCTCGGGAGCTTTCTTT
CDR3 protein: CSVKQGSGAFF

J gene: TRBJ2-1
V gene: TRBV29-1
clone size: .
D gene: .
CDR3 DNA: TGCAGCGTTGAAGATGAGGATGAGCAGTTCTTC
CDR3 protein: CSVEDEDEQFF

J gene: TRBJ1-5
V gene: TRBV27
clone size: .
D gene: .
CDR3 DNA: TGTGCCAGCAGTTTCAGCGGGGAGGGTCAGCCCCAGCATTTT
CDR3 protein: CASSFSGEGQPQHF

J gene: TRBJ2-1
V gene: TRBV6-1
clone size: .
D gene: TRBD1
CDR3 DNA: TGTGCCAGCATGGCAGGGGGCAATGAGCAGTTCTTC
CDR3 protein: CASMAGGNEQFF

J gene: TRBJ2-5
V gene: TRBV20-1
clone size: .
D gene: .
CDR3 DNA: TGCAGTGCTAGAGCGGGACAAAGCCAAGAGACCCAGTACTTC
CDR3 protein: CSARAGQSQETQYF

J gene: TRBJ2-3
V gene: TRBV6-5
clone size: .
D gene: TRBD2
CDR3 DNA: TGTGCCAGCAGTTACTTAGCGGGGAATGCCGATACGCAGTATTTT
CDR3 protein: CASSYLAGNADTQYF

J gene: TRBJ2-1
V gene: TRBV7-2
clone size: .
D gene: .
CDR3 DNA: TGTGCCAGCAGCACGACGCCCTTGTACAATGAGCAGTTCTTC
CDR3 protein: CASSTTPLYNEQFF

J gene: TRBJ1-1
V gene: TRBV7-8
clone size: .
D gene: TRBD1
CDR3 DNA: TGTGCCAGCAGCTTACCCCAGGGGGGGAACACTGAAGCTTTCTTT
CDR3 protein: CASSLPQGGNTEAFF

J gene: TRBJ1-1
V gene: TRBV6-1
clone size: .
D gene: .
CDR3 DNA: TGTGCCGTCTCGGAAGGGAAGGAAATTAGTGAAGCTTTCTTT
CDR3 protein: CAVSEGKEISEAFF

J gene: TRBJ1-1
V gene: TRBV20-1
clone size: .
D gene: TRBD1
CDR3 DNA: TGCAGTGCTAGAGATAGGGACAGGGACGAAGCTTTCTTT
CDR3 protein: CSARDRDRDEAFF

J gene: TRBJ2-1
V gene: TRBV9
clone size: .
D gene: TRBD2
CDR3 DNA: TGTGCCAGCAGCGTAGTGGGGCTAGCGGCAGTCGATGAGCAGTTCTTC
CDR3 protein: CASSVVGLAAVDEQFF

J gene: TRBJ2-7
V gene: TRBV12-3/TRBV12-4
clone size: .
D gene: .
CDR3 DNA: TGTGCCAGCAGTGCCCCTTCCTACGAGCAGTACTTC
CDR3 protein: CASSAPSYEQYF

J gene: TRBJ2-3
V gene: TRBV7-2
clone size: .
D gene: .
CDR3 DNA: TGTGCCAGCAGCTTAGTGATGGTGGGGGGCACAGATACGCAGTATTTT
CDR3 protein: CASSLVMVGGTDTQYF

J gene: TRBJ2-1
V gene: TRBV9
clone size: .
D gene: .
CDR3 DNA: TGTGCCAGCAGCCGGCGTTACAATGAGCAGTTCTTC
CDR3 protein: CASSRRYNEQFF

J gene: TRBJ2-5
V gene: TRBV15
clone size: .
D gene: .
CDR3 DNA: TGTGCCACCAGCAGAGATCGGGAGGGGGCGAGAGAGACCCAGTACTTC
CDR3 protein: CATSRDREGARETQYF

J gene: TRBJ2-1
V gene: TRBV2
clone size: .
D gene: .
CDR3 DNA: TGTGCCAGCGGGGGGGGGCCGGAGGATGAGCAGTTCTTC
CDR3 protein: CASGGGPEDEQFF

J gene: TRBJ2-5
V gene: TRBV7-9
clone size: .
D gene: TRBD1
CDR3 DNA: TGTGCCAGCAGCTTAGGGACAGGGGCTGGGGAGACCCAGTACTTC
CDR3 protein: CASSLGTGAGETQYF

J gene: TRBJ2-3
V gene: TRBV7-9
clone size: .
D gene: TRBD2
CDR3 DNA: TGTGCCAGCAGCACCACCGGCGGGGGGGCGGATACGCAGTATTTT
CDR3 protein: CASSTTGGGADTQYF

J gene: TRBJ2-3
V gene: TRBV29-1
clone size: .
D gene: .
CDR3 DNA: TGCAGCGTTGAAGATACGGCGGGGGCTTACACAGATACGCAGTATTTT
CDR3 protein: CSVEDTAGAYTDTQYF

J gene: TRBJ1-5
V gene: TRBV12-3/TRBV12-4
clone size: .
D gene: .
CDR3 DNA: TGTGCCAGCAGTTCGGTTAATCAGCCCCAGCATTTT
CDR3 protein: CASSSVNQPQHF

J gene: TRBJ2-1
V gene: TRBV27
clone size: once
D gene: .
CDR3 DNA: TGTGCCAGCAGTTTATGGGGCGGTGAGCAGTTCTTC
CDR3 protein: CASSLWGGEQFF

J gene: TRBJ2-7
V gene: TRBV9
clone size: .
D gene: .
CDR3 DNA: TGTGCCAGCAGCGCGGGACCGACGAGCTCCTACGAGCAGTACTTC
CDR3 protein: CASSAGPTSSYEQYF

J gene: TRBJ1-2
V gene: TRBV2
clone size: .
D gene: .
CDR3 DNA: TGTGCCAGTCTCCCCTCAAGACCCTCCTCGCCCCACTACTATGGCTACACCTTC
CDR3 protein: CASLPSRPSSPHYYGYTF

J gene: TRBJ1-2
V gene: TRBV9
clone size: .
D gene: .
CDR3 DNA: TGTGCCAGCAGCGTCGGCAGTAACTATGGCTACACCTTC
CDR3 protein: CASSVGSNYGYTF

J gene: TRBJ1-4
V gene: TRBV25-1
clone size: .
D gene: .
CDR3 DNA: TGTGCCAGCAGAACTAATGAAAAACTGTTTTTT
CDR3 protein: CASRTNEKLFF

J gene: TRBJ1-1
V gene: TRBV5-1
clone size: once
D gene: .
CDR3 DNA: TGCGCCAGCAGCTTGGGTTGGGGAGGTGAGGCTGAAGCTTTCTTT
CDR3 protein: CASSLGWGGEAEAFF

J gene: TRBJ2-3
V gene: TRBV29-1
clone size: .
D gene: .
CDR3 DNA: TGCAGCGTCGACACAGATACGCAGTATTTT
CDR3 protein: CSVDTDTQYF

J gene: TRBJ2-7
V gene: TRBV20-1
clone size: once
D gene: TRBD1
CDR3 DNA: TGCAGTGCTAGAGGCAATAGACAGGGCTTCCCTTCGAGCTCCTACGAGCAGTACTTC
CDR3 protein: CSARGNRQGFPSSSYEQYF

J gene: TRBJ2-1
V gene: TRBV12-3/TRBV12-4
clone size: .
D gene: .
CDR3 DNA: TGTGCCAGCCGGCCAGGGACTTCCTACAATGAGCAGTTCTTC
CDR3 protein: CASRPGTSYNEQFF

J gene: TRBJ2-4
V gene: TRBV3-1
clone size: .
D gene: TRBD2
CDR3 DNA: TGTGCCAGCAGCCAATCTAGCGGGGGAGCAGAAAACATTCAGTACTTC
CDR3 protein: CASSQSSGGAENIQYF

J gene: TRBJ2-7
V gene: TRBV5-1
clone size: few
D gene: .
CDR3 DNA: TGCGCCAGCAGCTTGGGGGGTATCTCCTACGAGCAGTACTTC
CDR3 protein: CASSLGGISYEQYF

J gene: TRBJ1-2
V gene: TRBV6-5
clone size: once
D gene: .
CDR3 DNA: TGTGCCAGCAGCTTCGGGGGGGACGAGGGCTACACCTTC
CDR3 protein: CASSFGGDEGYTF

J gene: TRBJ1-6
V gene: TRBV27
clone size: .
D gene: .
CDR3 DNA: TGTGCCAGCAGTCCAAGAGAAGGCAGTTATAATTCACCCCTCCACTTT
CDR3 protein: CASSPREGSYNSPLHF

J gene: TRBJ1-1
V gene: TRBV27
clone size: .
D gene: .
CDR3 DNA: TGTGCCAGCAGTTTGGGGAACATGAACACTGAAGCTTTCTTT
CDR3 protein: CASSLGNMNTEAFF

J gene: TRBJ1-2
V gene: TRBV5-1
clone size: .
D gene: .
CDR3 DNA: TGCGCCAGCAGCTCGGAACAGGGTTGGGATGGCTACACCTTC
CDR3 protein: CASSSEQGWDGYTF

J gene: TRBJ2-7
V gene: TRBV30
clone size: .
D gene: TRBD1
CDR3 DNA: TGTGCCTGGGACAGGGAATACGAGCAGTACTTC
CDR3 protein: CAWDREYEQYF

J gene: TRBJ2-5
V gene: TRBV11-2
clone size: .
D gene: .
CDR3 DNA: TGTGCCAGCAGCTTAGAATGGTCTCTTCAAGAGACCCAGTACTTC
CDR3 protein: CASSLEWSLQETQYF